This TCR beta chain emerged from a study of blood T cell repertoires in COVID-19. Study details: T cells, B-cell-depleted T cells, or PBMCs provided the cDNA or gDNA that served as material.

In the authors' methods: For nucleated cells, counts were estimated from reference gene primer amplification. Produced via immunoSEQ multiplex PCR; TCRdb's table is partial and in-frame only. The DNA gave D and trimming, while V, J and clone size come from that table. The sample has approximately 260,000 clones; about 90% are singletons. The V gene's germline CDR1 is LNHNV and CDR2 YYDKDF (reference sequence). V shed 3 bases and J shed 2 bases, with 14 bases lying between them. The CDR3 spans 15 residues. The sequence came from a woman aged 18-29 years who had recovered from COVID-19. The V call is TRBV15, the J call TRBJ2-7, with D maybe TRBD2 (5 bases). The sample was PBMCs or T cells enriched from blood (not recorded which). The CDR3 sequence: CATSSHGVTTYEQYF. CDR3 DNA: TGTGCCACCAGCAGCCACGGGGTCACCACCTACGAGCAGTACTTC.